This TCR beta chain is drawn from a study of T cell repertoires in cytomegalovirus infection. Study-wide background: Based on public TCR beta signatures, there were indications of CMV infection and of a matching HLA type. Study-level results: Summed public TCR beta family frequency identified CMV carriers bearing the relevant HLA. CMV-specific TCR beta clonotypes restricted by HLA-C were the ones dominating the ex vivo response.

There are many counts of this clonotype. Antigen unknown. A single record per CDR3 protein comes from TCRdb applying MiXCR to the reads. The data contain fewer than 550,000 distinct CDR3 sequences, about 11% of them singletons. Trimming left V 5 bases short and J 1 base short, with 17 bases between. CDR1 SGHAT and CDR2 FQDESV come from the germline V gene (reference sequence). The CDR3 consists of 16 residues. The chain recombines TRBV11-1 with TRBJ1-1; D is perhaps TRBD1 (6 bases). The clonotype originates from a human donor in good health (CMV status not recorded). Some clones in this sample may be carry-over from other donors' samples. The sequencing input was PBMCs. CDR3 DNA: TGTGCCAGCAGCCTACGGGACAAACTGAAGAACACTGAAGCTTTCTTT. Translating it yields CASSLRDKLKNTEAFF.